A selection of T cell receptor beta chains follows, all from one sample in a study of neoadjuvant nivolumab and ipilimumab in lung cancer. Repertoires were generated with immunoSEQ multiplex PCR, while TCRdb's copy carries only in-frame clones and drops some. Altogether about 27,000 clones are present, about 80% being singletons, with the ten largest covering about 20%. The sequenced sample was tumor tissue, obtained after neoadjuvant nivolumab, alone or with ipilimumab, at or shortly before surgery. Receptors were obtained from an adult with non-small cell lung cancer. Both conserved end residues are part of each CDR3. The D gene is left open where the match is weak. Clone size is stated in some rows and not others, as once, few, many or a class when expanded.

CDR3 protein	CDR3 DNA	D gene	J gene	clone size	V gene
CASSPWTGMNQETQYF	TGTGCCAGCAGTCCCTGGACAGGGATGAACCAAGAGACCCAGTACTTC	TRBD1	TRBJ2-5	.	TRBV28
CASSRGLSPRGGETQYF	TGTGCCAGCAGCCGCGGGTTGTCCCCGAGAGGTGGAGAGACCCAGTACTTC	.	TRBJ2-5	.	TRBV7-2
CASSLDYYGYTF	TGTGCCAGCAGCTTGGATTACTATGGCTACACCTTC	.	TRBJ1-2	few	TRBV5-4
CASSEWGSTNEKLFF	TGTGCCAGCAGTGAATGGGGCTCGACTAATGAAAAACTGTTTTTT	.	TRBJ1-4	few	TRBV2
CASSDGPYGYTF	TGCGCCAGCAGTGATGGCCCCTATGGCTACACCTTC	.	TRBJ1-2	.	TRBV10-1
CASSLDLTRGQYF	TGTGCCAGCAGCTTAGATCTGACTCGAGGCCAGTACTTC	.	TRBJ2-5	few	TRBV7-9
CASSLTQGFYNEQFF	TGTGCCAGCAGCTTAACGCAGGGTTTCTACAATGAGCAGTTCTTC	.	TRBJ2-1	.	TRBV7-6
CASSLVGGRYQETQYF	TGCGCCAGCAGCTTGGTGGGGGGACGGTATCAAGAGACCCAGTACTTC	.	TRBJ2-5	.	TRBV5-1
CASSYGQGADTQYF	TGTGCCAGCAGCTACGGACAGGGGGCAGATACGCAGTATTTT	TRBD1	TRBJ2-3	.	TRBV9
CASRARGARSDTQYF	TGTGCCAGCAGGGCCCGGGGGGCAAGATCGGATACGCAGTATTTT	.	TRBJ2-3	.	TRBV5-4
CASSHSTDTEAFF	TGTGCCAGCAGCCATTCAACGGACACTGAAGCTTTCTTT	.	TRBJ1-1	.	TRBV11-3
CASSVEGTLNTEAFF	TGTGCCAGCAGCGTAGAGGGGACCTTGAACACTGAAGCTTTCTTT	.	TRBJ1-1	.	TRBV9
CASSEFQGNTEAFF	TGTGCCAGCAGTGAATTCCAGGGAAATACTGAAGCTTTCTTT	.	TRBJ1-1	few	TRBV2
CASRADILANSPLHF	TGTGCCAGTAGAGCTGACATCCTCGCGAATTCACCCCTCCACTTT	.	TRBJ1-6	.	TRBV19
CASSLGTGGTTYEQYF	TGCGCCAGCAGCTTGGGAACCGGGGGGACGACCTACGAGCAGTACTTC	TRBD2	TRBJ2-7	.	TRBV5-1
CASSFRGVGGYTF	TGTGCCAGCAGTTTCAGGGGTGTAGGTGGCTACACCTTC	.	TRBJ1-2	.	TRBV27
CASSQWDRSYEQYF	TGTGCCAGCAGCCAGTGGGACCGGTCCTACGAGCAGTACTTC	.	TRBJ2-7	.	TRBV5-6
CASSSGGGGETQYF	TGTGCCAGCAGCTCCGGGGGGGGTGGAGAGACCCAGTACTTC	TRBD2	TRBJ2-5	.	TRBV11-3
CAISEGARRDQETQYF	TGTGCCATCAGTGAAGGGGCCCGTAGAGACCAAGAGACCCAGTACTTC	.	TRBJ2-5	.	TRBV10-3
CASSRTINEKLFF	TGTGCCAGCAGTAGGACCATTAATGAAAAACTGTTTTTT	.	TRBJ1-4	.	TRBV14
CASTQGSSYNSPLHF	TGCGCCAGCACCCAAGGTAGCTCCTATAATTCACCCCTCCACTTT	.	TRBJ1-6	.	TRBV10-2